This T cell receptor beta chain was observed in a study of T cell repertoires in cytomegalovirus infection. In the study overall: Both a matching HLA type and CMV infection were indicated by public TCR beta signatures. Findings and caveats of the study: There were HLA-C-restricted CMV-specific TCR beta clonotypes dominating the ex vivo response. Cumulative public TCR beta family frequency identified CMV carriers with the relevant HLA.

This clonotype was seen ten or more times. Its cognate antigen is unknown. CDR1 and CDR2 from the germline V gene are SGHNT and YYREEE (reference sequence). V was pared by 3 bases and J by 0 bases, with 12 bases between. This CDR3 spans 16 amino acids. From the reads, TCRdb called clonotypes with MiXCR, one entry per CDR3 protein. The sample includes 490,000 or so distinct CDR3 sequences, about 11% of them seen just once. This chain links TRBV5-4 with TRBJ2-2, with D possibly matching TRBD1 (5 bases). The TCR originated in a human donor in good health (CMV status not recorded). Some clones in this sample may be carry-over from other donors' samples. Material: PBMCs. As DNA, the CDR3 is TGTGCCAGCAGCTGGAAGGGGTCCGCGAACACCGGGGAGCTGTTTTTT. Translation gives CASSWKGSANTGELFF.